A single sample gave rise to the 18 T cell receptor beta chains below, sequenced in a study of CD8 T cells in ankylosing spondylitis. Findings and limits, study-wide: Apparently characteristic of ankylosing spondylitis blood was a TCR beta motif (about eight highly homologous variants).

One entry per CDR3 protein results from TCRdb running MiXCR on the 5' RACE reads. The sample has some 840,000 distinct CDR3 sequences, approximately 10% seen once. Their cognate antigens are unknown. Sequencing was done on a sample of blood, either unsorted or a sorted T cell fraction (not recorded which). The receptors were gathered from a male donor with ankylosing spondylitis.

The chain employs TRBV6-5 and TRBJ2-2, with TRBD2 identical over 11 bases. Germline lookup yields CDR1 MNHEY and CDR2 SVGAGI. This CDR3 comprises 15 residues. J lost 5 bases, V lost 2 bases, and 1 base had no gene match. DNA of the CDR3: TGTGCCAGCAGTTACGGGACTAGCGGTACCGGGGAGCTGTTTTTT. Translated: CASSYGTSGTGELFF.

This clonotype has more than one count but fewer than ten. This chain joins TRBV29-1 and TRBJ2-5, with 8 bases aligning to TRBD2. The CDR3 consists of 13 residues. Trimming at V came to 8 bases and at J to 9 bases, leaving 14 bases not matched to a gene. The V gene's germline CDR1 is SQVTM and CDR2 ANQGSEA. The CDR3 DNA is TGCAGCTCTCTCACCCGGGCGGGGGGTTCCCAGTACTTC. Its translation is CSSLTRAGGSQYF.

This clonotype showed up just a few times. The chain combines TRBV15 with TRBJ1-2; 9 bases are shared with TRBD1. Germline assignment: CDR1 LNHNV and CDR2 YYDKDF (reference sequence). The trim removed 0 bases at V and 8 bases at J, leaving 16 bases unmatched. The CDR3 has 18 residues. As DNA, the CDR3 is TGTGCCACCAGCAGAGATCGCCACACAGGGGGCCCTTTGGGGGGCTACACCTTC. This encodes CATSRDRHTGGPLGGYTF.

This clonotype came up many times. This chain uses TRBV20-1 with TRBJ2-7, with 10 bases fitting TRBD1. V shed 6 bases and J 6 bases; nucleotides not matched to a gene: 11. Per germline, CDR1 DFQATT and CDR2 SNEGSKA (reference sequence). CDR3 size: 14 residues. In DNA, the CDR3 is TGCAGTGCCAACCCGGGACAGGGGATCGGCGAGCAGTACTTC. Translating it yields CSANPGQGIGEQYF.

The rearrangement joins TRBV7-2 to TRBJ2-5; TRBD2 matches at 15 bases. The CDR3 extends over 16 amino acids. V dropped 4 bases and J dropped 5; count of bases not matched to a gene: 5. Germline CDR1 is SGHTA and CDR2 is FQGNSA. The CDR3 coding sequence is TGTGCCAGCAGCTCTCGGACTAGCGGGGGGGAGGAGACCCAGTACTTC. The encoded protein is CASSSRTSGGEETQYF.

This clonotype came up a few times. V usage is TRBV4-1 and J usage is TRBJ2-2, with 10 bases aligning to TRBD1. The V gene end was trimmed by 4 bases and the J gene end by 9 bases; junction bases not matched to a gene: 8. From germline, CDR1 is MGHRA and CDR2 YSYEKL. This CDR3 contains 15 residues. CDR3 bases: TGCGCCAGCAGCCGGCCGGGACAGGGGCGTTGGGAGCTGTTTTTT. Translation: CASSRPGQGRWELFF.

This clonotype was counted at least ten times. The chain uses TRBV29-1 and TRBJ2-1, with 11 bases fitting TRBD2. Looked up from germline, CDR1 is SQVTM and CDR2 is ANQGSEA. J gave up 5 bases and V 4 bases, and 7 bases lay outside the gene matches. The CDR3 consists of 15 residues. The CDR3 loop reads CSVVTLAGGDNEQFF. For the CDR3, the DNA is TGCAGCGTTGTGACCCTAGCGGGAGGTGACAATGAGCAGTTCTTC.

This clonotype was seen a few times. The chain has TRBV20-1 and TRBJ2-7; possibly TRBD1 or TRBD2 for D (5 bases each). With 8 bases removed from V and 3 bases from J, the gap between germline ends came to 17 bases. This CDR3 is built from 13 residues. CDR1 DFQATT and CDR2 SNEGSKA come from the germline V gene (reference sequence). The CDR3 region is CSPSPGPIYEQYF. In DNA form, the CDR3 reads TGCAGTCCCTCCCCGGGACCGATCTACGAGCAGTACTTC.

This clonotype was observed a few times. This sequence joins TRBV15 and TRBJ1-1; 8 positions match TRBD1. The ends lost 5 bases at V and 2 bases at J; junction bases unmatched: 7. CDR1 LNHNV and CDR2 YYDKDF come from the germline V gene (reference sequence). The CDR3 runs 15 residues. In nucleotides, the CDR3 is TGTGCCACCAGCCGGGACAGGAATTTAAACACTGAAGCTTTCTTT. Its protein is CATSRDRNLNTEAFF. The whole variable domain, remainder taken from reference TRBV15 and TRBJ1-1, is DAMVIQNPRYQVTQFGKPVTLSCSQTLNHNVMYWYQQKSSQAPKLLFHYYDKDFNNEADTPDNFQSRRPNTSFCFLDIRSPGLGDTAMYLCATSRDRNLNTEAFFGQGTRLTVV.

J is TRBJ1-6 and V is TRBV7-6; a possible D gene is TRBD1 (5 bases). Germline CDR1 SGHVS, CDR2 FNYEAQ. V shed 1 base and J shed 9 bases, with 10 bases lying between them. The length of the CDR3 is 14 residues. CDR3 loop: CASSLEGRVSPLHF. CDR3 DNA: TGTGCCAGCAGCTTAGAGGGGAGGGTTTCACCCCTCCACTTT. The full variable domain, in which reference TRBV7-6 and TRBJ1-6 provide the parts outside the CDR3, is GAGVSQSPRYKVTKRGQDVALRCDPISGHVSLYWYRQALGQGPEFLTYFNYEAQQDKSGLPNDRFSAERPEGSISTLTIQRTEQRDSAMYRCASSLEGRVSPLHFGNGTRLTVT.

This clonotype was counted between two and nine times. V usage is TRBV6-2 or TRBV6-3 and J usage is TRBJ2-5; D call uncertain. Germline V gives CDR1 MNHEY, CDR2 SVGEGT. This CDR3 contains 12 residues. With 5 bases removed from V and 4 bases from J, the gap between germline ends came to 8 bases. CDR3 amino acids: CASSEAGETQYF. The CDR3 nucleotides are TGTGCCAGCAGTGAGGCAGGAGAGACCCAGTACTTC.

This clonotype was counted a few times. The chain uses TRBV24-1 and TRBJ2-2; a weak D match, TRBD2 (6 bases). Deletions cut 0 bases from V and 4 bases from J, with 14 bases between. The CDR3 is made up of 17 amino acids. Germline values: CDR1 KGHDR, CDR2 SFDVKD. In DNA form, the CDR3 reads TGTGCCACCAGTGATTTGCCCGAGACTAGTTTCACCGGGGAGCTGTTTTTT. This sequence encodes CATSDLPETSFTGELFF.

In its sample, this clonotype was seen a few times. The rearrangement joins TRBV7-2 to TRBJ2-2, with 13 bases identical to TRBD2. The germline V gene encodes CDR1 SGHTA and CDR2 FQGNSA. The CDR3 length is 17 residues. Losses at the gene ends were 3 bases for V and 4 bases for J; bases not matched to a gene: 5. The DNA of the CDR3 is TGTGCCAGCAGCTTTGGACTAGCGGGAGCCGGCACCGGGGAGCTGTTTTTT. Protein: CASSFGLAGAGTGELFF.

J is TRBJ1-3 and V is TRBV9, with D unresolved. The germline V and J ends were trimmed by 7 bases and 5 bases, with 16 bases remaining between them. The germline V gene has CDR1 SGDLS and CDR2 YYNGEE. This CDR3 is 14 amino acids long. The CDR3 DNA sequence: TGTGCCAGCTCCCGGGGAGGCGTTAGAAACACCATATATTTT. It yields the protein CASSRGGVRNTIYF.

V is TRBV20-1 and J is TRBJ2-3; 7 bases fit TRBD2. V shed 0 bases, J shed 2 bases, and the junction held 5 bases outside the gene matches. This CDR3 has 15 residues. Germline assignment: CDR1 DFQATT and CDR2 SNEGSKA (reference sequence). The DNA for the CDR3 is TGCAGTGCTAGAGAACTAGCGACAAACACAGATACGCAGTATTTT. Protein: CSARELATNTDTQYF.

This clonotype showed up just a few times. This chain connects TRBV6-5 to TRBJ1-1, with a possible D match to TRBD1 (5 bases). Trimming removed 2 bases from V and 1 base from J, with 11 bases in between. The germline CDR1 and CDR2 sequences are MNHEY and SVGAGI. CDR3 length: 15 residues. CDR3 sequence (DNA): TGTGCCAGCAGTTACCGGGGACTCTCGAACACTGAAGCTTTCTTT. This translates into CASSYRGLSNTEAFF.

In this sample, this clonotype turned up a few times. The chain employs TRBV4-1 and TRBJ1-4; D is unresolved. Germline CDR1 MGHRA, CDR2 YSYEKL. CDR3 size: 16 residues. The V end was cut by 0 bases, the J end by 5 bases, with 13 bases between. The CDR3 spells CASSQEPGRLNEKLFF. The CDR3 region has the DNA TGCGCCAGCAGCCAAGAACCCGGACGCCTAAATGAAAAACTGTTTTTT.

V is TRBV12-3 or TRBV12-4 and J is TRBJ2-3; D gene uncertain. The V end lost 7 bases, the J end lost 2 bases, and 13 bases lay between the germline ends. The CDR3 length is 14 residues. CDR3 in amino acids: CASTPTSFTDTQYF. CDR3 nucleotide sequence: TGTGCCAGCACCCCGACATCATTCACAGATACGCAGTATTTT.